These T cell receptor beta chains were read from a single sample in a study of post-analysis software for immune sequencing data. MiXCR, run by TCRdb on the PCR reads, gives a single entry per CDR3 protein. The sample records approximately 400,000 distinct CDR3 sequences, less than 35% being singletons. Sequenced input: blood. The source is a girl aged 10 to 17 with multiple sclerosis. The CDR3 runs from the conserved cysteine through the conserved F or W. A D gene is named only where the DNA matches it firmly. Expanded clones get a size class; other rows say once, few or many, or leave the size out.

v_call,j_call,clone_size,d_call,cdr3_aa,cdr3_nt
TRBV12-3/TRBV12-4,TRBJ2-7,many,TRBD1,CASSFDRDSYEQYF,TGTGCCAGCAGTTTCGACAGGGACTCCTACGAGCAGTACTTC
TRBV7-2,TRBJ1-2,few,-,CASSSGSNYGYTF,TGTGCCAGCAGCTCAGGGTCTAACTATGGCTACACCTTC
TRBV12-3/TRBV12-4,TRBJ2-5,few,-,CASSLGASESGGGTKTQYF,TGTGCCAGCAGTTTAGGGGCGAGTGAATCAGGGGGGGGAACGAAGACCCAGTACTTC
TRBV5-6,TRBJ2-7,-,TRBD1,CASSLEGARVEQYF,TGTGCCAGCAGCTTGGAGGGGGCGAGGGTCGAGCAGTACTTC
TRBV12-3/TRBV12-4,TRBJ2-3,-,TRBD2,CASRLAGIADTQYF,TGTGCCAGCAGACTAGCGGGGATAGCAGATACGCAGTATTTC
TRBV7-2,TRBJ1-5,-,-,CASSLAPQPQHF,TGTGCCAGCAGCTTAGCGCCTCAGCCCCAGCATTTT
TRBV12-3/TRBV12-4,TRBJ2-5,few,-,CASGLNRETQYF,TGTGCCAGCGGCCTAAATAGGGAGACCCAGTACTTC
TRBV5-1,TRBJ1-5,few,TRBD1,CASKRGTGDSNQPQHF,TGCGCCAGCAAGCGAGGGACAGGGGATAGCAATCAGCCCCAGCATTTT
TRBV3-1,TRBJ2-3,few,-,CASSLLRDLLDTQYF,TGTGCCAGCAGCCTCCTCCGGGACCTCCTGGATACGCAGTATTTT
TRBV12-3/TRBV12-4,TRBJ1-4,-,TRBD1,CASSLRQGSEKRFF,TGTGCCAGCAGTTTACGACAGGGGAGTGAAAAACGGTTTTTT
TRBV10-3,TRBJ2-3,-,TRBD2,CAIRPAGGVADTQYF,TGTGCCATCAGACCAGCGGGGGGTGTCGCAGATACGCAGTATTTT
TRBV7-8,TRBJ2-5,-,TRBD1,CASSLAPGQGETQYF,TGTGCCAGCAGCTTAGCGCCGGGACAGGGAGAGACCCAGTACTTC
TRBV10-3,TRBJ1-2,-,-,CAIRQGSNYGYTF,TGTGCCATCAGACAGGGTTCAAACTATGGCTACACCTTC
TRBV4-1,TRBJ2-1,few,TRBD1,CASRDDRGGYNEQFF,TGCGCCAGCAGGGACGACAGGGGGGGGTACAATGAGCAGTTCTTC
TRBV12-3/TRBV12-4,TRBJ2-5,few,-,CASSPPISQETQYF,TGTGCCAGCAGCCCCCCTATATCCCAAGAGACCCAGTACTTC
TRBV6-5,TRBJ2-5,few,-,CASSYSHSPGLPEETQYF,TGTGCCAGCAGTTACTCGCACAGCCCGGGACTCCCTGAAGAGACCCAGTACTTC
TRBV7-9,TRBJ2-1,few,-,CASSLGYAEQFF,TGTGCCAGCAGCTTAGGGTACGCTGAGCAGTTCTTC
TRBV3-1,TRBJ2-3,few,-,CASSQDRQYLQTQYF,TGTGCCAGCAGCCAAGATCGCCAGTACCTTCAGACGCAGTATTTT
TRBV4-1,TRBJ1-5,few,-,CASSQHPKGGWGQPQHF,TGCGCCAGCAGCCAACACCCCAAAGGGGGATGGGGACAGCCCCAGCATTTT
TRBV9,TRBJ2-1,-,-,CASSPGAEPYNEQFF,TGTGCCAGCAGCCCCGGGGCAGAGCCCTACAATGAGCAGTTCTTC
TRBV6-5,TRBJ2-7,-,TRBD1,CASSSDRGLGEQYF,TGTGCCAGCAGTTCGGACAGGGGGCTAGGGGAGCAGTACTTC
TRBV12-3/TRBV12-4,TRBJ1-2,-,-,CASAYRGRDGYTF,TGTGCCAGCGCCTACCGGGGCAGGGATGGCTACACCTTC
TRBV3-1,TRBJ2-1,-,TRBD2,CASSPGLAGEQFF,TGTGCCAGCAGTCCGGGACTAGCGGGGGAGCAGTTCTTC
TRBV10-3,TRBJ1-1,-,-,CAIRPPGNTEAFF,TGTGCCATCCGCCCGCCAGGGAACACTGAAGCTTTCTTT
TRBV12-3/TRBV12-4,TRBJ1-1,few,-,CASSLREFTEAFF,TGTGCCAGCAGTTTACGGGAATTTACTGAAGCTTTCTTT
TRBV2,TRBJ2-7,few,TRBD2,CASRYSSGYYEQYF,TGTGCCAGCAGGTATTCTAGCGGATACTACGAGCAGTACTTC
TRBV5-1,TRBJ2-1,-,-,CASSFGDPGNEQFF,TGCGCCAGCAGCTTCGGGGATCCAGGGAATGAGCAGTTCTTC
TRBV12-3/TRBV12-4,TRBJ2-3,-,TRBD1,CAGSQGDRGAYF,TGTGCCGGCAGTCAAGGGGACAGGGGAGCGTATTTT
TRBV28,TRBJ2-5,-,-,CASSLTGSLGTQYF,TGTGCCAGCAGTTTGACCGGGTCCCTAGGGACCCAGTACTTC
TRBV28,TRBJ2-1,-,TRBD2,CASSSLSSGGAGDEQFF,TGTGCCAGCAGTTCTCTTTCTAGCGGGGGGGCGGGGGATGAGCAGTTCTTC
TRBV5-1,TRBJ1-4,-,TRBD1,CASSVTGDNEKLFF,TGCGCCAGCAGCGTTACAGGGGATAATGAAAAACTGTTTTTT
TRBV11-2,TRBJ2-3,-,TRBD1,CASSFGDRGTDTQYF,TGTGCCAGCAGCTTCGGGGACAGGGGCACAGATACGCAGTATTTT
TRBV5-1,TRBJ2-1,-,TRBD2,CASSVSSGGPYNEQFF,TGCGCCAGCAGCGTCTCTAGCGGGGGCCCTTACAATGAGCAGTTCTTC
TRBV5-6,TRBJ1-2,-,-,CASSLGWFGESYTF,TGTGCCAGCAGCTTGGGGTGGTTCGGAGAAAGCTACACCTTC
TRBV28,TRBJ1-2,-,-,CASHVGGYGYTF,TGTGCCAGCCACGTTGGTGGCTATGGCTACACCTTC
TRBV9,TRBJ2-7,-,-,CASSVEGTPPYEQYF,TGTGCCAGCAGCGTAGAGGGGACACCTCCCTACGAGCAGTACTTC
TRBV5-6,TRBJ2-1,few,TRBD1,CASTRQGEQFF,TGTGCCAGCACTCGACAGGGGGAGCAGTTCTTC
TRBV29-1,TRBJ2-1,-,-,CSVEEPTTVYNEQFF,TGCAGCGTTGAAGAGCCGACGACAGTCTACAATGAGCAGTTCTTC
TRBV12-3/TRBV12-4,TRBJ2-5,few,-,CASSQSGPSETQYF,TGTGCCAGCAGTCAGAGTGGTCCTTCCGAGACCCAGTACTTC
TRBV2,TRBJ2-5,once,-,CASSEDRMGTQYF,TGTGCCAGCAGTGAAGACAGGATGGGGACCCAGTACTTC
TRBV6-2/TRBV6-3,TRBJ1-4,-,-,CASSRTGEKLFF,TGTGCCAGCAGCCGCACTGGTGAAAAACTGTTTTTT
TRBV6-6,TRBJ1-2,-,-,CASSSEQILVYGYTF,TGTGCCAGCAGTTCAGAACAGATCTTAGTTTATGGCTACACCTTC
TRBV2,TRBJ1-1,-,-,CASGGFEAFF,TGTGCCAGCGGGGGGTTTGAAGCTTTCTTT
TRBV11-2,TRBJ2-1,-,TRBD2,CASSLKRGGVSSYNEQFF,TGTGCCAGCAGCTTAAAGCGGGGGGGAGTCTCCTCCTACAATGAGCAGTTCTTC
TRBV9,TRBJ2-7,-,-,CASSVDPDSGEQYF,TGTGCCAGCAGCGTAGATCCGGACAGTGGCGAGCAGTACTTC